A single sample is the source of the 30 T cell receptor beta chains below, sequenced in a study of blood T cell repertoires in COVID-19. This table comes from immunoSEQ multiplex PCR, and its TCRdb copy is limited to in-frame clones, with some not included. The sample shows some 75,000 clones, over 75% of them seen only once. Sequenced input: peripheral blood. The receptors were gathered from a human donor in a cohort sampled during active COVID-19.

The genes are TRBV2 and TRBJ2-1, with TRBD1 matching 8 bases. CDR1 is SNHLY and CDR2 is FYNNEI in the germline V gene. J was trimmed by 3 bases and V by 6 bases; bases with no gene match: 7. The CDR3 sequence is 15 residues long. CDR3 in amino acids: CASRTGESHYNEQFF. CDR3 bases: TGTGCCAGCAGGACAGGGGAATCACACTACAATGAGCAGTTCTTC.

V gene TRBV2 combines with J gene TRBJ2-7, with D perhaps matching TRBD2 (5 bases). Trimming removed 6 bases from V and 3 bases from J, with 9 bases in between. Germline values: CDR1 SNHLY, CDR2 FYNNEI. The CDR3 totals 12 residues. CDR3 nucleotides: TGTGCCAGCAGGGAGGCGCTCTACGAGCAGTACTTC. It codes for CASREALYEQYF.

The chain is built from TRBV16 and TRBJ1-2; D is possibly TRBD1 (6 bases). The CDR3 is 13 residues long. Trimming removed 3 bases from V and 2 bases from J, with 7 bases in between. The V gene's germline CDR1 is KGHSY and CDR2 FQNENV. The CDR3 reads CASSQGANYGYTF. CDR3 DNA sequence: TGTGCCAGCAGCCAGGGGGCCAACTATGGCTACACCTTC.

The rearrangement links TRBV28 to TRBJ1-2, with D perhaps TRBD1 (5 bases). CDR1 MDHEN and CDR2 SYDVKM come from the germline V gene. With 11 bases removed from V and 0 bases from J, the gap between germline ends came to 10 bases. This CDR3 comprises 12 residues. This chain's CDR3 is CASGQANYGYTF. CDR3 DNA sequence: TGTGCCTCAGGGCAGGCTAACTATGGCTACACCTTC.

This chain joins TRBV7-6 and TRBJ2-3; 11 positions match TRBD2. Germline V lookup: CDR1 SGHVS, CDR2 FNYEAQ. The V and J ends lost 1 base and 0 bases, in that order; junction bases with no gene match: 0. This CDR3 region has 16 residues. The CDR3 bases are TGTGCCAGCAGCTTAGGACTAGCGGGGAGCACAGATACGCAGTATTTT. It codes for CASSLGLAGSTDTQYF.

V gene TRBV12-3 or TRBV12-4 combines with J gene TRBJ1-1; D possibly corresponds to TRBD1 (6 bases). V gave up 8 bases and J gave up 0 bases, with 10 bases separating them. This CDR3 contains 13 residues. The CDR3 loop reads CASGDIMNTEAFF. CDR3 bases: TGTGCCAGCGGGGACATAATGAACACTGAAGCTTTCTTT.

The chain combines TRBV7-9 with TRBJ1-2; possible D gene TRBD1, 6 bases. The CDR3 runs 16 residues. From germline, CDR1 is SEHNR and CDR2 FQNEAQ (reference sequence). The V and J ends lost 7 bases and 2 bases respectively, with 20 bases between them. CDR3 sequence (DNA): TGTGCCAGCAAAGGGGGAAGGGAAAGGGGAAACTATGGCTACACCTTC. Protein: CASKGGRERGNYGYTF.

The chain joins TRBV19 to TRBJ1-4, with a weak D call TRBD1 (5 bases). Germline V gene sequence: CDR1 LNHDA, CDR2 SQIVND (reference sequence). The CDR3 consists of 16 residues. The V and J ends lost 7 bases and 7 bases respectively, with 22 bases between them. The CDR3 is CASIDTQTPRGEKLFF. In DNA form, the CDR3 reads TGTGCCAGTATCGACACTCAGACCCCTAGGGGTGAAAAACTGTTTTTT.

This clone has only one observation. The gene calls are TRBV29-1 and TRBJ2-1; D gene ambiguous. Trimming shortened V by 4 bases and J by 5 bases, and 6 bases separated the two germline ends. This CDR3 is built from 11 residues. Germline V gives CDR1 SQVTM, CDR2 ANQGSEA. The CDR3 bases are TGCAGCGTTGGAGGAAACAATGAGCAGTTCTTC. Amino acid sequence: CSVGGNNEQFF.

This clone was counted once. The V gene is TRBV19, the J gene TRBJ2-3; TRBD1 aligns across 8 bases. After removal of 4 bases from V and 8 bases from J, the junction contained 11 bases not matched to a gene. There are 15 residues in the CDR3. Germline-derived CDR1 and CDR2 are LNHDA and SQIVND (reference sequence). CDR3 nucleotide sequence: TGTGCCAGTAGTAGGGAAGGACAGGGCCGAGGTACGCAGTATTTT. This gives the protein CASSREGQGRGTQYF.

The rearrangement joins TRBV9 to TRBJ2-7, with D possibly matching TRBD1 (6 bases). The CDR3 totals 15 residues. The V gene lost 0 bases and the J gene lost 5 bases, with 15 bases spanning the gap. The germline V gene encodes CDR1 SGDLS and CDR2 YYNGEE. The CDR3 DNA reads as TGTGCCAGCAGCGTAGCCCCGGGACACGAAAACGAGCAGTACTTC. Encoded protein: CASSVAPGHENEQYF. The whole variable domain, remainder taken from reference TRBV9 and TRBJ2-7, is DSGVTQTPKHLITATGQRVTLRCSPRSGDLSVYWYQQSLDQGLQFLIQYYNGEERAKGNILERFSAQQFPDLHSELNLSSLELGDSALYFCASSVAPGHENEQYFGPGTRLTVT.

The rearrangement uses TRBV28 and TRBJ2-3; no reliable D call. CDR3 length equals 12 residues. The germline V gene encodes CDR1 MDHEN and CDR2 SYDVKM. V shed 8 bases and J shed 1 base, with 7 bases lying between them. The CDR3 spells CASDQGTDTQYF. The CDR3 nucleotides read TGTGCCAGCGACCAGGGCACAGATACGCAGTATTTT.

The chain has TRBV2 and TRBJ1-5, with a tentative D call TRBD1 (6 bases). The CDR3 runs to 14 residues. CDR1 SNHLY and CDR2 FYNNEI come from the germline V gene. Trimming removed 5 bases at V and 4 bases at J, with 12 bases between. In DNA form, the CDR3 reads TGTGCCAGCAGTCCAGGACAGCCAAATCAGCCCCAGCATTTT. Translating it yields CASSPGQPNQPQHF.

The chain carries TRBV20-1 and TRBJ2-4; tentatively, D is TRBD1 (6 bases). V lost 3 bases and J 7 bases, leaving 10 bases between the germline ends. This CDR3 has 12 amino acids. Germline CDR1 and CDR2: DFQATT and SNEGSKA (reference sequence). CDR3 sequence: CSASQTGNIQYF. DNA of the CDR3: TGCAGTGCTAGTCAAACAGGGAACATTCAGTACTTC.

The gene calls are TRBV5-1 and TRBJ2-2, with D possibly TRBD2 on 6 matching bases. V lost 2 bases and J lost 2, with 7 bases in between. From germline, CDR1 is SGHRS and CDR2 YFSETQ. The CDR3 runs 14 residues. The CDR3 DNA is TGCGCCAGCAGCTTCGGGGGAAACACCGGGGAGCTGTTTTTT. Its translation is CASSFGGNTGELFF.

CDR3 loop: CASSFRGDRATDTQYF. DNA of the CDR3: TGTGCCAGCAGTTTTAGAGGGGACAGAGCCACAGATACGCAGTATTTT. V is TRBV27 and J is TRBJ2-3; 7 positions match TRBD1. The CDR3 is made up of 16 amino acids. Germline assignment: CDR1 MNHEY and CDR2 SMNVEV (reference sequence). The V and J ends lost 3 bases and 2 bases, in that order; junction bases with no gene match: 8.

V is TRBV19 and J is TRBJ1-1; D ambiguous. Trimming cost V 1 base and J 5 bases, with 11 bases left between them. Germline CDR1 LNHDA, CDR2 SQIVND (reference sequence). The CDR3 runs 14 residues. Here the CDR3 reads CASSIVWAGTEAFF. In DNA, the CDR3 is TGTGCCAGTAGTATAGTTTGGGCGGGTACTGAAGCTTTCTTT.

The genes are TRBV9 and TRBJ2-1; TRBD1 matches at 8 bases. The V gene end was trimmed by 2 bases and the J gene end by 7 bases; junction bases not matched to a gene: 8. The germline V gene has CDR1 SGDLS and CDR2 YYNGEE. CDR3 size: 15 residues. CDR3 region: CASSVGTGLRNEQFF. CDR3 in DNA: TGTGCCAGCAGCGTGGGGACAGGCCTGAGGAATGAGCAGTTCTTC.

The V and J genes are TRBV19 and TRBJ1-1; TRBD1 agrees at 7 bases. The CDR3 spans 17 residues. Germline CDR1 and CDR2: LNHDA and SQIVND (reference sequence). The V and J ends lost 2 bases and 0 bases, in that order; junction bases with no gene match: 9. CDR3 nucleotide sequence: TGTGCCAGTAGTATATCCCCGGGGACAGCTATGAACACTGAAGCTTTCTTT. Translation: CASSISPGTAMNTEAFF.

This chain joins TRBV25-1 and TRBJ1-5; TRBD1 matches at 10 bases. V shed 6 bases and J 11 bases; nucleotides not matched to a gene: 4. Germline V gene data show CDR1 as MGHDK and CDR2 as SYGVNS. This CDR3 region has 12 residues. The CDR3 DNA reads as TGTGCCAGCAGCCGGACAGGGGGGTCCCAGCATTTT. Protein: CASSRTGGSQHF.

The chain carries TRBV12-3 or TRBV12-4 and TRBJ1-6, with a possible D match to TRBD1 (6 bases). The CDR3 extends over 13 amino acids. V lost 6 bases and J lost 7, with 10 bases in between. DNA of the CDR3: TGTGCCAGCAGCCCCCAGGGGAATTCACCCCTCCACTTT. This sequence encodes CASSPQGNSPLHF.

The chain employs TRBV6-2 or TRBV6-3 and TRBJ2-3; the match to TRBD2 covers 11 bases. Losses at the gene ends were 2 bases for V and 0 bases for J; bases not matched to a gene: 10. CDR3 size: 19 residues. CDR1 is MNHEY, CDR2 SVGEGT, per germline. Here the CDR3 DNA reads TGTGCCAGCAGTTACCGTACAGGACTAGCGGGTACTAGCACAGATACGCAGTATTTT. Translation: CASSYRTGLAGTSTDTQYF.

The chain recombines TRBV19 with TRBJ2-1; 11 bases line up with TRBD2. This CDR3 is built from 16 residues. Germline V CDR1 and CDR2: LNHDA, SQIVND (reference sequence). The V and J ends lost 1 base and 4 bases, in that order; junction bases with no gene match: 3. CDR3 amino acids: CASSIGSSGGYNEQFF. Here the CDR3 DNA reads TGTGCCAGTAGTATAGGGTCTAGCGGGGGGTACAATGAGCAGTTCTTC.

The gene calls are TRBV29-1 and TRBJ2-1; D is perhaps TRBD2 (7 bases). Germline CDR1 and CDR2: SQVTM and ANQGSEA. The CDR3 runs to 15 residues. V was shortened by 2 bases and J by 8 bases, with 19 bases between the two germline ends. The CDR3 DNA is TGCAGCGTTGAATCGGGGCGGGGGCTCGTGGATGAGCAGTTCTTC. This translates into CSVESGRGLVDEQFF.

This sequence joins TRBV18 and TRBJ1-2; perhaps TRBD1 as D (6 bases). This CDR3 spans 20 amino acids. Trimming removed 2 bases from V and 6 bases from J, with 31 bases in between. The germline CDR1 and CDR2 sequences are KGHSH and LQKENI. CDR3 DNA sequence: TGTGCCAGCTCACCAAGGAGGAACGATGGGGGCAAAGCTTCTTTACATGGCTACACCTTC. This encodes CASSPRRNDGGKASLHGYTF.

The chain couples TRBV13 to TRBJ2-1; 10 positions match TRBD2. There are 14 residues in the CDR3. Germline loops: CDR1 PRHDT, CDR2 FYEKMQ (reference sequence). Unmatched junction bases numbered 6, after V lost 5 bases and J lost 8 bases. The CDR3 loop reads CASSPRLAGDEQFF. The CDR3 DNA reads TGTGCCAGCAGCCCCCGACTAGCGGGCGATGAGCAGTTCTTC.

This rearrangement joins TRBV3-1 (or the pseudogene TRBV3-2) to TRBJ2-5; no clear D. From germline, CDR1 is LGHDT and CDR2 YNNKEL (reference sequence). The CDR3 covers 12 residues. V was cut by 0 bases and J by 6 bases, with 5 bases left in between. The CDR3 sequence: CASSQDTKTQYF. For the CDR3, the DNA is TGTGCCAGCAGCCAAGATACAAAGACCCAGTACTTC.

This chain uses TRBV5-4 with TRBJ2-2; TRBD1 agrees at 7 bases. The germline gives CDR1 SGHNT, CDR2 YYREEE (reference sequence). V shed 1 base, J shed 4 bases, and the junction held 13 bases outside the gene matches. CDR3 length: 18 amino acids. The CDR3 sequence is CASSLLLDSTGITGELFF. In DNA, the CDR3 is TGTGCCAGCAGCTTGCTTCTCGATTCGACAGGGATCACCGGGGAGCTGTTTTTT.

The chain uses TRBV3-1 (or the pseudogene TRBV3-2) and TRBJ1-1; tentatively, D is TRBD1 (5 bases). The germline V gene has CDR1 LGHDT and CDR2 YNNKEL (reference sequence). V gave up 7 bases and J gave up 3 bases, with 15 bases separating them. This CDR3 has 14 amino acids. The CDR3 reads CASTLQGSDTEAFF. CDR3 sequence (DNA): TGTGCCAGCACCCTCCAGGGATCGGACACTGAAGCTTTCTTT.

The gene calls are TRBV11-2 and TRBJ1-1; no clear D. CDR1 SGHAT and CDR2 FQNNGV come from the germline V gene. This CDR3 spans 11 amino acids. Trimming removed 7 bases at V and 3 bases at J, with 6 bases between. CDR3 loop: CASNLYTEAFF. The CDR3 DNA reads TGTGCCAGCAACCTATACACTGAAGCTTTCTTT.